This T cell receptor (beta chain) was profiled in a study of Tregs in tolerant kidney transplant recipients. A note on this clone: Its antigen remains unidentified. The sample holds other DNA sequences that translate to the same CDR3.

Recipients received nonmyeloablative bone marrow transplants from related graft donors, with transient mixed chimerism. Thawed PBMCs were FACS-sorted into unstimulated CD4+CD25+CD127- regulatory T cells, CD4+CD25- non-regulatory cells, CD4 and CD8 cells. The length of the CDR3 is 15 residues. CDR1 and CDR2 (germline): SGHVS, FNYEAQ. The ends lost 5 bases at V and 4 bases at J; junction bases unmatched: 7. Only in-frame clones appear in the TCRdb table, and some are missing; sequencing was by immunoSEQ multiplex PCR. The sample contains fewer than 60,000 clones, around 90% of which appear only once. The study's findings and limits: The most relevant donor-specific Treg TCRbeta repertoire apparently came from expansion with activated donor B cells. Few patients were studied, so findings need validation in larger groups.

The TCR originated in a human patient who received a combined kidney and bone marrow transplant. The T cells may partly be graft donor cells. The sample was CD8+ T cells from blood (PBMCs), taken 24 months after the transplant. This chain joins TRBV7-6 and TRBJ2-1, with 8 positions matching TRBD2. CDR3 in amino acids: CASSPTSGGYNEQFF. In DNA form, the CDR3 reads TGTGCCAGCAGCCCCACTAGCGGTGGATACAATGAGCAGTTCTTC.